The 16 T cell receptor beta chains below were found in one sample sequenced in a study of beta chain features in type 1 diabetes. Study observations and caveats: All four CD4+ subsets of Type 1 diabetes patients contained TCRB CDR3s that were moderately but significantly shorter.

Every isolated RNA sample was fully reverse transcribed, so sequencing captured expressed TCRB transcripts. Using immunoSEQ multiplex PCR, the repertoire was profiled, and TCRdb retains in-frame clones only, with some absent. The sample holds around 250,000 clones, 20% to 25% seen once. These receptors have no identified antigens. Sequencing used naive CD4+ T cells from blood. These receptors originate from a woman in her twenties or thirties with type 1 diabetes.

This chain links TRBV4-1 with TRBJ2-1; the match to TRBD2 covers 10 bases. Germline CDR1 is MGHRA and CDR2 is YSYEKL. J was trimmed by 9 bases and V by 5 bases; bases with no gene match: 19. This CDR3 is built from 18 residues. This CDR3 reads CASSVGPGASGRFGEQFF. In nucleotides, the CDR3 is TGCGCCAGCAGCGTGGGACCTGGGGCTAGCGGGAGATTTGGTGAGCAGTTCTTC.

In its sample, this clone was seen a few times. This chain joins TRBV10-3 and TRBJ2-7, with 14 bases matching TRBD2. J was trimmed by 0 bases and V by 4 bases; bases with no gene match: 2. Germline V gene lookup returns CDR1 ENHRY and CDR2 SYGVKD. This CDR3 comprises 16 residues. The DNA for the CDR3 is TGTGCCATCAGTGGACTAGCGGGAGGGATCTCCTACGAGCAGTACTTC. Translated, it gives CAISGLAGGISYEQYF.

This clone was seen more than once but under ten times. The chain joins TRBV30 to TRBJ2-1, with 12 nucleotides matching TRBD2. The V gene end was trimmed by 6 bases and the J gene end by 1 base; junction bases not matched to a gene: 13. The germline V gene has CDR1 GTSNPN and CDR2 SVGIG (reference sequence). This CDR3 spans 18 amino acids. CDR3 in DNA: TGTGCCTGCCGATCACTAGCGGGAGGACTGCTGTCCTACAATGAGCAGTTCTTC. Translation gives CACRSLAGGLLSYNEQFF. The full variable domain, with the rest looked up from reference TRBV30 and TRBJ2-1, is SQTIHQWPATLVQPVGSPLSLECTVEGTSNPNLYWYRQAAGRGLQLLFYSVGIGQISSEVPQNLSASRPQDRQFILSSKKLLLSDSGFYLCACRSLAGGLLSYNEQFFGPGTRLTVL.

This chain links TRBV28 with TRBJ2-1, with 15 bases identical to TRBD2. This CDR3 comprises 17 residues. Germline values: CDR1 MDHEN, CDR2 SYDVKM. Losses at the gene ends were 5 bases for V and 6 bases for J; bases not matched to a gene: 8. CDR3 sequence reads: CASSTGLAGGVGNEQFF. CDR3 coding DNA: TGTGCCAGCAGTACCGGACTAGCGGGAGGGGTAGGCAATGAGCAGTTCTTC.

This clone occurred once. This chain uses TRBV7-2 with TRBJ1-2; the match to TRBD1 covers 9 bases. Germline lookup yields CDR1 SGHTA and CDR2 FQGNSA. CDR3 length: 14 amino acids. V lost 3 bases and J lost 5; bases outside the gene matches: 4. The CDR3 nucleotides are TGTGCCAGCAGCTTCGGACAGGGGAATTATGGCTACACCTTC. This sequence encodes CASSFGQGNYGYTF.

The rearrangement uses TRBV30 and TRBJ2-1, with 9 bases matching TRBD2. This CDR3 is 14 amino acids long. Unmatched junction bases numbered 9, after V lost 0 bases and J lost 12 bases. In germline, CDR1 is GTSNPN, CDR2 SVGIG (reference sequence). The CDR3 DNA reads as TGTGCCTGGAGTGTAGTACTAGCGGGCTCCGTGCAGTTCTTC. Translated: CAWSVVLAGSVQFF.

Here the CDR3 reads CASRREREGNTGELFF. The CDR3 nucleotides are TGTGCCAGCAGAAGAGAACGGGAGGGGAACACCGGGGAGCTGTTTTTT. The V gene is TRBV7-9, the J gene TRBJ2-2; 8 bases fit TRBD2. Germline V lookup: CDR1 SEHNR, CDR2 FQNEAQ (reference sequence). The CDR3 loop spans 16 amino acids. V was clipped by 6 bases and J by 1 base; unmatched bases: 7. The full variable domain, its missing parts supplied by reference TRBV7-9 and TRBJ2-2, is DTGVSQNPRHKITKRGQNVTFRCDPISEHNRLYWYRQTLGQGPEFLTYFQNEAQLEKSRLLSDRFSAERPKGSFSTLEIQRTEQGDSAMYLCASRREREGNTGELFFGEGSRLTVL.

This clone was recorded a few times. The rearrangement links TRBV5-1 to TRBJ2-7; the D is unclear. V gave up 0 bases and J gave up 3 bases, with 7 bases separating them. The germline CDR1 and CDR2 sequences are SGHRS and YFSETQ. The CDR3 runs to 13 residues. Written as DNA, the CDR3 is TGCGCCAGCAGCTTGGCCTGGAGCTACGAGCAGTACTTC. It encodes CASSLAWSYEQYF.

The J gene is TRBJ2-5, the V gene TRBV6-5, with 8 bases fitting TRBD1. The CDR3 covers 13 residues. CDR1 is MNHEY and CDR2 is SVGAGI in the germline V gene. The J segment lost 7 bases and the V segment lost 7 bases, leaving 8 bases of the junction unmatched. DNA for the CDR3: TGTGCCAGCAAGGACAGGGTGTACGGGACCCAGTACTTC. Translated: CASKDRVYGTQYF.

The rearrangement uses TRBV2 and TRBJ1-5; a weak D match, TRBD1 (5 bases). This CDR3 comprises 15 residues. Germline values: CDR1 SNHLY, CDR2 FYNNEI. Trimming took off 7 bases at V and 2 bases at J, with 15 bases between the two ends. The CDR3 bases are TGTGCCAGCATGCCCAGGGAGGTAGGCAATCAGCCCCAGCATTTT. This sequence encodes CASMPREVGNQPQHF.

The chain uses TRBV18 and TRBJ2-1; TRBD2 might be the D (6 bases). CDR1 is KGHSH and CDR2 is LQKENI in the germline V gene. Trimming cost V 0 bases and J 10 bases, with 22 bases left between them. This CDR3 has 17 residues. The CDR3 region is CASSPPYGSSSLGEQFF. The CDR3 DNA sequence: TGTGCCAGCTCACCACCGTACGGGAGCAGCTCCCTAGGAGAGCAGTTCTTC.

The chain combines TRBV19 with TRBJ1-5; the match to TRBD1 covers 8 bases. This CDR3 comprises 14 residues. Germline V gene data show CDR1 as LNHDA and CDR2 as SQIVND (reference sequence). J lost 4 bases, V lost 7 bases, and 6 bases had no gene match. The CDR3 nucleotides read TGTGCCAGTACCCCACGGACAGGGAATCAGCCCCAGCATTTT. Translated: CASTPRTGNQPQHF.

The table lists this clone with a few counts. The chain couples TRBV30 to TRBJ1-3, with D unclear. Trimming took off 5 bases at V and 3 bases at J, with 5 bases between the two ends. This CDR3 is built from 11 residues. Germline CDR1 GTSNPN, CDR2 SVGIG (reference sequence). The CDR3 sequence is CAWPLGNTIYF. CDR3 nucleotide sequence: TGTGCCTGGCCCCTTGGAAACACCATATATTTT.

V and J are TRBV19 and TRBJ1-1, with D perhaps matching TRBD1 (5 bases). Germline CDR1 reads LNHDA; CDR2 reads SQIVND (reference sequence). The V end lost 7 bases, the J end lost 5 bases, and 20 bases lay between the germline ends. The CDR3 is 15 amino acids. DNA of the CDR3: TGTGCCAGTATGGCGGGGGGGAATTGGGGGACTGAAGCTTTCTTT. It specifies CASMAGGNWGTEAFF.

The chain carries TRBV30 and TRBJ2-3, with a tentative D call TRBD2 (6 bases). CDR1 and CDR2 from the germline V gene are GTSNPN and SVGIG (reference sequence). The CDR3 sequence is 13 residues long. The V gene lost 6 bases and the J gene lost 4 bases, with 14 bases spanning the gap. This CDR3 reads CACSTSGSDTQYF. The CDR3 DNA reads TGTGCCTGCTCGACTAGTGGGTCAGATACGCAGTATTTT.

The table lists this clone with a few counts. CDR3 bases: TGCAGCGTTGATTTGGGGACAGAAACTTTCTATGGCTACACCTTC. As protein: CSVDLGTETFYGYTF. V usage is TRBV29-1 and J usage is TRBJ1-2, with TRBD1 identical over 7 bases. The germline V gene encodes CDR1 SQVTM and CDR2 ANQGSEA. The CDR3 consists of 15 residues. The J segment lost 4 bases and the V segment lost 3 bases, leaving 11 bases of the junction unmatched.